What follows describes a single T cell receptor (beta chain). This sample is part of a study of cytomegalovirus exposure and HLA in healthy donors. The PCR had 60 Vbeta and 13 Jbeta primers. TCRdb's table, derived via immunoSEQ multiplex PCR, lists solely in-frame clones and lacks some. The repertoire holds 100,000 to 150,000 clones, approximately 77% seen once, with roughly 0.9% in the top ten. This CDR3 comprises 11 residues. Trimming removed 8 bases from V and 7 bases from J, with 11 bases in between. Germline lookup yields CDR1 MDHEN and CDR2 SYDVKM. The sample taken for sequencing was PBMCs. This receptor was identified in an older woman in good health and CMV-seronegative. The chain carries TRBV28 and TRBJ1-2; D is undetermined. CDR3 region: CASLGLSGYTF. CDR3 nucleotide sequence: TGTGCCAGCCTTGGGCTGAGTGGCTACACCTTC.